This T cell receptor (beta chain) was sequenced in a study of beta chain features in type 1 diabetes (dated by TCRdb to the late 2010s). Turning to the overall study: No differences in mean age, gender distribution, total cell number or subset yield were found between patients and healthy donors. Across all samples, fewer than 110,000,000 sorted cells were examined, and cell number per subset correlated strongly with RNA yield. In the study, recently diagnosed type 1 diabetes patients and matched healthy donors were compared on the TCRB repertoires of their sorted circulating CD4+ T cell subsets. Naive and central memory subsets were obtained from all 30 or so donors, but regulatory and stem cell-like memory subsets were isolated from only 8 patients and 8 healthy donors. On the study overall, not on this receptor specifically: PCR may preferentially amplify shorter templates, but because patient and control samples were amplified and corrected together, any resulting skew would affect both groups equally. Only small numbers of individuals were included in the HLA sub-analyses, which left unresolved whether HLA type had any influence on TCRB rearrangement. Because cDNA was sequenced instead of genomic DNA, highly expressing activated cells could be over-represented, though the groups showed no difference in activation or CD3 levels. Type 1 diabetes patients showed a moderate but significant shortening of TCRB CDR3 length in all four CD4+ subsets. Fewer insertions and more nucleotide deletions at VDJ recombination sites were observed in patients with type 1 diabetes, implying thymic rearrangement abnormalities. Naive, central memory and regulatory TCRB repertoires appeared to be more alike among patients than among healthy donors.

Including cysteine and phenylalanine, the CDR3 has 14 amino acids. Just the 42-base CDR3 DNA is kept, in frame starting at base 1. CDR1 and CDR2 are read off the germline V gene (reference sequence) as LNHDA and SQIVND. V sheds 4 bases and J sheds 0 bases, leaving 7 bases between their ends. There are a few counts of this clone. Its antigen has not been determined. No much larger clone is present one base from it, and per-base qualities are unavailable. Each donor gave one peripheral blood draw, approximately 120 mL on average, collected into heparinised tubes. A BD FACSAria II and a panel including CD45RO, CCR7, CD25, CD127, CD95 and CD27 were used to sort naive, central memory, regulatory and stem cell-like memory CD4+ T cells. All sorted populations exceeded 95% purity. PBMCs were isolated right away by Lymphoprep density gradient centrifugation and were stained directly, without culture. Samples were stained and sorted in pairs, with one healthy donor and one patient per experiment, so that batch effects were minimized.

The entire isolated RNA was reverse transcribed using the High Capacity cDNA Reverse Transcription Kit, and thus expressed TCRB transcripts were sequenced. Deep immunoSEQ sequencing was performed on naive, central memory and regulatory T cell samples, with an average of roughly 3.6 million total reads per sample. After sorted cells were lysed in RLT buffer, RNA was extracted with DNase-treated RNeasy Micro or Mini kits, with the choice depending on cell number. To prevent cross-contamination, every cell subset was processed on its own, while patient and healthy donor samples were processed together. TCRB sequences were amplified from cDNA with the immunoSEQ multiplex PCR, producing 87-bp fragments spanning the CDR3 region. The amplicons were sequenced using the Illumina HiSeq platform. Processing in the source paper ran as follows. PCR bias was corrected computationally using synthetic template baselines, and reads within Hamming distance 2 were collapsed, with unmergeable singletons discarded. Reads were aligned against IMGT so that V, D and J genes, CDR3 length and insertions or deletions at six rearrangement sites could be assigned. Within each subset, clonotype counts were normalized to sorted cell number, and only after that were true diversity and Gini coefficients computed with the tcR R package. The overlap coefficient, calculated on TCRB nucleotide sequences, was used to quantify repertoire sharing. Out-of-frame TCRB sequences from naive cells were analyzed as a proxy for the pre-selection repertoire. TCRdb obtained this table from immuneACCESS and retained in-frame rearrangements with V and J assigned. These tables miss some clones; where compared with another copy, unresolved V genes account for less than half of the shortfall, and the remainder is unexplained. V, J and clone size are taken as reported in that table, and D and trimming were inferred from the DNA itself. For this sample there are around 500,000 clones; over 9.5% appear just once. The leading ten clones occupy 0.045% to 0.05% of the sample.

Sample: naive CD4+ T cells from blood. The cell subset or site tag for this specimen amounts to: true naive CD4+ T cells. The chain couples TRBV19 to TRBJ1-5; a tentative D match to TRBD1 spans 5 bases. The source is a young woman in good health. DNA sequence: TGTGCCAGTAGTAGAGGGGATAGCAATCAGCCCCAGCATTTT. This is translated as CASSRGDSNQPQHF.